These T cell receptor beta chains were read from a single sample in a study of regulatory T cells in long-lasting Graves disease. In TCRdb, the multiplex PCR reads were re-called with MiXCR into one record per CDR3 protein. The top ten clones hold around 11% of a sample with about 200,000 distinct CDR3 sequences, approximately 19% of them seen once. These data were also reused for a study on T cells in Graves' hyperthyroidism and ophthalmopathy.

Sequenced here: peripheral blood mononuclear cells (PBMCs), sampled at new diagnosis, from a patient treated with antithyroid drugs. Every receptor here comes from a woman in her 30s with Graves disease. CDR3s include the opening cysteine and the closing phenylalanine or tryptophan. The order of the fields is CDR3 protein, CDR3 DNA, V gene, J gene, CDR3 length, clone size, D gene. D genes are given only for firm matches. The listing skips clone size in some rows; elsewhere it reads once, few, many or a size class.

CDR3aa: CATSQRESDTQYF
CDR3nt: TGTGCCACCAGCCAGCGGGAGTCAGATACGCAGTATTTT
v_gene: TRBV15
j_gene: TRBJ2-3
len: 13
abundance: many
d_gene: TRBD2

CDR3aa: CAWSEVNYGYTF
CDR3nt: TGTGCCTGGAGTGAGGTCAACTATGGCTACACCTTC
v_gene: TRBV30
j_gene: TRBJ1-2
len: 12
abundance: -
d_gene: -

CDR3aa: CASSQGSQPQHF
CDR3nt: TGTGCCAGCAGCCAGGGGAGTCAGCCCCAGCATTTT
v_gene: TRBV14
j_gene: TRBJ1-5
len: 12
abundance: -
d_gene: -

CDR3aa: CASSPRAGGNWAKNIQYF
CDR3nt: TGCGCCAGCAGCCCGCGAGCGGGGGGGAATTGGGCCAAAAACATTCAGTACTTC
v_gene: TRBV4-1
j_gene: TRBJ2-4
len: 18
abundance: -
d_gene: TRBD2

CDR3aa: CASRQGYTEAFF
CDR3nt: TGTGCCAGCCGACAGGGCTACACTGAAGCTTTCTTT
v_gene: TRBV6-1
j_gene: TRBJ1-1
len: 12
abundance: many
d_gene: TRBD1

CDR3aa: CASSLLGLALRRDTQYF
CDR3nt: TGTGCCAGCAGCCTCCTCGGACTAGCTTTAAGGAGAGATACGCAGTATTTT
v_gene: TRBV7-2
j_gene: TRBJ2-3
len: 17
abundance: -
d_gene: TRBD2

CDR3aa: CASSLDGHQPQHF
CDR3nt: TGTGCCAGTAGTCTCGACGGTCATCAGCCCCAGCATTTT
v_gene: TRBV19
j_gene: TRBJ1-5
len: 13
abundance: -
d_gene: -

CDR3aa: CASSYRDGQETRYF
CDR3nt: TGTGCCAGCAGTTACCGGGACGGCCAAGAGACCCGGTACTTC
v_gene: TRBV28
j_gene: TRBJ2-5
len: 14
abundance: -
d_gene: -

CDR3aa: CASGTSRTGEQYF
CDR3nt: TGTGCCAGTGGGACTAGCCGCACGGGAGAGCAGTACTTC
v_gene: TRBV2
j_gene: TRBJ2-7
len: 13
abundance: many
d_gene: TRBD2

CDR3aa: CASRTGGSPLHF
CDR3nt: TGTGCCAGCAGAACAGGGGGTTCACCCCTCCACTTT
v_gene: TRBV6-1
j_gene: TRBJ1-6
len: 12
abundance: many
d_gene: TRBD1

CDR3aa: CASSQETGRETDTQYF
CDR3nt: TGTGCCAGCAGCCAAGAAACGGGCAGGGAAACAGATACGCAGTATTTT
v_gene: TRBV14
j_gene: TRBJ2-3
len: 16
abundance: many
d_gene: -

CDR3aa: CASSSGWERGIINEQFF
CDR3nt: TGTGCCAGCAGCTCCGGTTGGGAGCGGGGGATCATCAATGAGCAGTTCTTC
v_gene: TRBV7-2
j_gene: TRBJ2-1
len: 17
abundance: -
d_gene: TRBD2

CDR3aa: CASSLRTAIRTSGRTYNEQFF
CDR3nt: TGCGCCAGCAGTTTACGGACAGCTATTAGGACTAGCGGGAGGACCTACAATGAGCAGTTCTTC
v_gene: TRBV5-1
j_gene: TRBJ2-1
len: 21
abundance: -
d_gene: TRBD2

CDR3aa: CSVEVRPSWEETQYF
CDR3nt: TGCAGCGTTGAGGTTCGCCCGTCATGGGAAGAGACCCAGTACTTC
v_gene: TRBV29-1
j_gene: TRBJ2-5
len: 15
abundance: -
d_gene: -

CDR3aa: CAWTRKRRMTQYF
CDR3nt: TGTGCCTGGACCCGTAAACGTAGGATGACCCAGTACTTC
v_gene: TRBV30
j_gene: TRBJ2-5
len: 13
abundance: few
d_gene: -

CDR3aa: CASRGRQGPGEQYF
CDR3nt: TGTGCCAGCAGGGGTAGACAGGGTCCGGGCGAGCAGTACTTC
v_gene: TRBV12-3/TRBV12-4
j_gene: TRBJ2-7
len: 14
abundance: -
d_gene: TRBD1

CDR3aa: CASSIDRNTDTQYF
CDR3nt: TGTGCCAGTAGTATCGACCGGAACACAGATACGCAGTATTTT
v_gene: TRBV19
j_gene: TRBJ2-3
len: 14
abundance: many
d_gene: -

CDR3aa: CASSIDVEVNEQYF
CDR3nt: TGTGCCAGTAGTATAGATGTGGAGGTTAACGAGCAGTACTTC
v_gene: TRBV19
j_gene: TRBJ2-7
len: 14
abundance: many
d_gene: -

CDR3aa: CASSTSRGSYEQYF
CDR3nt: TGTGCCAGCAGCACCTCTCGGGGGAGCTACGAGCAGTACTTC
v_gene: TRBV7-6
j_gene: TRBJ2-7
len: 14
abundance: many
d_gene: -

CDR3aa: CASSPLGLTNEQYF
CDR3nt: TGTGCCAGCAGCCCCCTAGGGTTAACGAACGAGCAGTACTTC
v_gene: TRBV5-8
j_gene: TRBJ2-7
len: 14
abundance: many
d_gene: -

CDR3aa: CASSQSGTANTGELFF
CDR3nt: TGTGCCAGCAGTCAATCCGGGACAGCGAACACCGGGGAGCTGTTTTTT
v_gene: TRBV27
j_gene: TRBJ2-2
len: 16
abundance: many
d_gene: TRBD1

CDR3aa: CSARGHEKLFF
CDR3nt: TGCAGTGCTAGGGGGCATGAAAAACTGTTTTTT
v_gene: TRBV20-1
j_gene: TRBJ1-4
len: 11
abundance: -
d_gene: -

CDR3aa: CASSRWGKEVNTEAFF
CDR3nt: TGTGCCAGTAGTAGATGGGGAAAGGAAGTGAACACTGAAGCTTTCTTT
v_gene: TRBV19
j_gene: TRBJ1-1
len: 16
abundance: many
d_gene: -

CDR3aa: CASSQLGTAVYGYTF
CDR3nt: TGTGCCAGCAGCCAATTGGGGACAGCCGTTTATGGCTACACCTTC
v_gene: TRBV14
j_gene: TRBJ1-2
len: 15
abundance: -
d_gene: TRBD1

CDR3aa: CASGLGQGRIYGYTF
CDR3nt: TGTGCTAGTGGTCTCGGACAGGGGCGGATCTATGGCTACACCTTC
v_gene: TRBV12-5
j_gene: TRBJ1-2
len: 15
abundance: -
d_gene: TRBD1

CDR3aa: CASSLEMGHETQYF
CDR3nt: TGTGCCAGCAGCTTAGAGATGGGGCACGAGACCCAGTACTTC
v_gene: TRBV7-8
j_gene: TRBJ2-5
len: 14
abundance: many
d_gene: -

CDR3aa: CSVEDRQRHGYTF
CDR3nt: TGCAGCGTTGAAGATCGTCAACGCCATGGCTACACCTTC
v_gene: TRBV29-1
j_gene: TRBJ1-2
len: 13
abundance: many
d_gene: -

CDR3aa: CASEGASGSPLHF
CDR3nt: TGTGCTTCGGAAGGGGCTTCGGGGTCACCCCTCCACTTT
v_gene: TRBV12-5
j_gene: TRBJ1-6
len: 13
abundance: many
d_gene: -

CDR3aa: CASSRDGGHSEAFF
CDR3nt: TGTGCCAGCAGCCGGGACGGGGGCCACTCTGAAGCTTTCTTT
v_gene: TRBV2
j_gene: TRBJ1-1
len: 14
abundance: -
d_gene: -

CDR3aa: CSARDETGWNQPQHF
CDR3nt: TGCAGTGCTAGAGATGAAACAGGGTGGAATCAGCCCCAGCATTTT
v_gene: TRBV20-1
j_gene: TRBJ1-5
len: 15
abundance: -
d_gene: -

CDR3aa: CASSIWGPPTEAFF
CDR3nt: TGTGCCAGTAGTATATGGGGGCCGCCCACTGAAGCTTTCTTT
v_gene: TRBV19
j_gene: TRBJ1-1
len: 14
abundance: few
d_gene: -

CDR3aa: CASSLADASTEAFF
CDR3nt: TGCGCCAGCAGCTTGGCCGACGCGAGCACTGAAGCTTTCTTT
v_gene: TRBV5-1
j_gene: TRBJ1-1
len: 14
abundance: many
d_gene: -

CDR3aa: CASTGTGVNTEAFF
CDR3nt: TGTGCCAGCACGGGGACAGGGGTGAACACTGAAGCTTTCTTT
v_gene: TRBV2
j_gene: TRBJ1-1
len: 14
abundance: many
d_gene: TRBD1

CDR3aa: CASSQDLGKGSPLHF
CDR3nt: TGTGCCAGCAGCCAAGATCTGGGGAAGGGTTCACCCCTCCACTTT
v_gene: TRBV3-1
j_gene: TRBJ1-6
len: 15
abundance: many
d_gene: -

CDR3aa: CASSELHRRYGYTF
CDR3nt: TGTGCCAGCAGTGAATTGCACAGGAGGTATGGCTACACCTTC
v_gene: TRBV25-1
j_gene: TRBJ1-2
len: 14
abundance: -
d_gene: -

CDR3aa: CASSPSRSEAFF
CDR3nt: TGTGCCAGCTCACCATCCCGGAGTGAAGCTTTCTTT
v_gene: TRBV18
j_gene: TRBJ1-1
len: 12
abundance: many
d_gene: -

CDR3aa: CASRVAGGLTEQFF
CDR3nt: TGTGCCAGCAGGGTGGCGGGAGGGCTCACTGAGCAGTTCTTC
v_gene: TRBV6-2/TRBV6-3
j_gene: TRBJ2-1
len: 14
abundance: -
d_gene: TRBD2

CDR3aa: CASSKGDRDTQYF
CDR3nt: TGTGCCAGCAGTAAAGGGGATAGGGATACGCAGTATTTT
v_gene: TRBV28
j_gene: TRBJ2-3
len: 13
abundance: many
d_gene: -

CDR3aa: CASSLGDRDPDTQYF
CDR3nt: TGTGCCAGCAGTTTAGGGGACAGGGATCCAGATACGCAGTATTTT
v_gene: TRBV12-3/TRBV12-4
j_gene: TRBJ2-3
len: 15
abundance: many
d_gene: TRBD1

CDR3aa: CAWSMSRGRETQYF
CDR3nt: TGTGCCTGGAGTATGTCTAGGGGAAGGGAGACCCAGTACTTC
v_gene: TRBV30
j_gene: TRBJ2-5
len: 14
abundance: many
d_gene: -

CDR3aa: CATRGTSEKTQYF
CDR3nt: TGTGCCACCAGGGGGACTAGCGAAAAGACCCAGTACTTC
v_gene: TRBV24-1
j_gene: TRBJ2-5
len: 13
abundance: many
d_gene: TRBD2

CDR3aa: CASSPRLPTGGGYTF
CDR3nt: TGTGCCAGCAGCCCGAGGCTTCCGACAGGGGGCGGCTACACCTTC
v_gene: TRBV7-2
j_gene: TRBJ1-2
len: 15
abundance: -
d_gene: TRBD1

CDR3aa: CAIRGEAGNTIYF
CDR3nt: TGTGCCATCAGGGGGGAGGCTGGAAACACCATATATTTT
v_gene: TRBV10-3
j_gene: TRBJ1-3
len: 13
abundance: many
d_gene: -

CDR3aa: CASSQDLIAGNTIYF
CDR3nt: TGTGCCAGCAGCCAAGATCTAATTGCTGGAAACACCATATATTTT
v_gene: TRBV3-1
j_gene: TRBJ1-3
len: 15
abundance: -
d_gene: -

CDR3aa: CATNPGLDTEAFF
CDR3nt: TGTGCCACCAACCCAGGCCTAGACACTGAAGCTTTCTTT
v_gene: TRBV5-8
j_gene: TRBJ1-1
len: 13
abundance: many
d_gene: -

CDR3aa: CASSPGLGHNEQFF
CDR3nt: TGTGCCAGCTCACCGGGACTAGGACACAATGAGCAGTTCTTC
v_gene: TRBV18
j_gene: TRBJ2-1
len: 14
abundance: -
d_gene: TRBD2

CDR3aa: CASSLDKPHNEQFF
CDR3nt: TGTGCCAGCAGCTTGGATAAGCCGCACAATGAGCAGTTCTTC
v_gene: TRBV7-9
j_gene: TRBJ2-1
len: 14
abundance: many
d_gene: -

CDR3aa: CASSVAGTTNEQFF
CDR3nt: TGTGCCAGCAGCGTAGCGGGGACTACCAATGAGCAGTTCTTC
v_gene: TRBV9
j_gene: TRBJ2-1
len: 14
abundance: -
d_gene: TRBD2

CDR3aa: CASSLDPSVGAEAFF
CDR3nt: TGTGCCAGCAGCTTAGACCCATCCGTGGGGGCTGAAGCTTTCTTT
v_gene: TRBV11-2
j_gene: TRBJ1-1
len: 15
abundance: many
d_gene: -

CDR3aa: CASSGQAPYNSPLHF
CDR3nt: TGCGCCAGCTCCGGACAGGCCCCCTATAATTCACCCCTCCACTTT
v_gene: TRBV10-1
j_gene: TRBJ1-6
len: 15
abundance: many
d_gene: TRBD1